Below, 10 T cell receptor beta chains from the same sample are listed, as sequenced in a study of T-cell memory formation after mild COVID-19. TCRdb ran MiXCR on the 5' RACE reads and lists one entry per CDR3 protein. The table shows around 200,000 distinct CDR3 sequences, with around 25% occurring only once. The sample comprised PBMCs or a T cell subset sorted from them (not recorded which). These receptors all come from an adult woman who had mild COVID-19 (a few samples of this study predate the infection). Cell type and time point are not known.

The chain recombines TRBV14 with TRBJ2-3; tentative D call: TRBD2 (5 bases). Germline lookup yields CDR1 SGHDN and CDR2 FVKESK. The V end was cut by 6 bases, the J end by 4 bases, with 11 bases between. The CDR3 spans 13 residues. CDR3 amino acids: CASRLGASDTQYF. CDR3 in DNA: TGTGCCAGCAGGCTGGGAGCCTCAGATACGCAGTATTTT.

This clonotype was counted a few times. The V call is TRBV7-9, the J call TRBJ2-1; D remains unclear. CDR1 and CDR2 (germline): SEHNR, FQNEAQ (reference sequence). V lost 2 bases, J lost 10 bases, and 12 bases lay in between. CDR3 length equals 13 residues. The CDR3 here is CASSLTGPAEQFF. CDR3 nucleotides: TGTGCCAGCAGCTTAACCGGGCCGGCGGAGCAGTTCTTC. Filled out from reference TRBV7-9 and TRBJ2-1, the complete variable domain reads DTGVSQNPRHKITKRGQNVTFRCDPISEHNRLYWYRQTLGQGPEFLTYFQNEAQLEKSRLLSDRFSAERPKGSFSTLEIQRTEQGDSAMYLCASSLTGPAEQFFGPGTRLTVL.

V usage is TRBV15 and J usage is TRBJ2-2; perhaps D is TRBD1 or TRBD2 (5 bases each). The CDR3 has 12 amino acids. Germline-derived CDR1 and CDR2 are LNHNV and YYDKDF (reference sequence). With 8 bases removed from V and 5 bases from J, the gap between germline ends came to 9 bases. The CDR3 is CATGGHTGELFF. DNA of the CDR3: TGTGCCACCGGGGGTCATACCGGGGAGCTGTTTTTT.

This clonotype has a handful of counts. This chain links TRBV7-9 with TRBJ1-4; D is possibly TRBD1 (5 bases). Trimming stripped 4 bases from V and 8 bases from J, with 8 bases between. CDR1 and CDR2 from the germline V gene are SEHNR and FQNEAQ (reference sequence). The CDR3 extends over 12 amino acids. In nucleotides, the CDR3 is TGTGCCAGCAGCTCCGGGGCCGAAAAACTGTTTTTT. Protein sequence: CASSSGAEKLFF.

This clonotype has more than one count but fewer than ten. This chain connects TRBV9 to TRBJ2-3; the D gene is possibly TRBD2 (6 bases). Germline V lookup: CDR1 SGDLS, CDR2 YYNGEE. The CDR3 has 16 residues. V was cut by 0 bases and J by 0 bases, with 11 bases left in between. The CDR3 spells CASSVGVAGSTDTQYF. The CDR3 DNA is TGTGCCAGCAGCGTAGGTGTTGCGGGGAGCACAGATACGCAGTATTTT.

This clonotype was counted a single time. This sequence may be a read error, since a much larger clone differs from it by one base. The chain combines TRBV19 with TRBJ1-5; unclear D gene. The CDR3 has 15 residues. Germline loops: CDR1 LNHDA, CDR2 SQIVND (reference sequence). The CDR3 loop reads CASSPASIGNKPQHF. CDR3 nucleotide sequence: TGTGCCAGTAGCCCCGCCAGTATTGGCAATAAGCCCCAGCATTTT.

The CDR3 spells CASSERSGVPKLFF. Here the CDR3 DNA reads TGTGCCAGCAGTGAGCGTAGCGGCGTCCCAAAACTGTTTTTT. This chain uses TRBV2 with TRBJ1-4; D not certain. The CDR3 has 14 residues. In germline, CDR1 is SNHLY, CDR2 FYNNEI. V lost 3 bases and J 10 bases, leaving 15 bases between the germline ends.

This clonotype was counted many times. V and J are TRBV25-1 and TRBJ2-7; no clear D gene. V lost 3 bases to trimming and J lost 8 bases, with 11 bases between them. This CDR3 spans 12 amino acids. Germline V CDR1 and CDR2: MGHDK, SYGVNS. In DNA, the CDR3 is TGTGCCAGCAGTGACCCCCAAGGGAAGCAGTACTTC. This gives the protein CASSDPQGKQYF.

In this sample, this clonotype turned up a few times. The chain uses TRBV3-1 and TRBJ1-5, with TRBD1 matching over 7 bases. CDR3 length: 16 residues. V trimming: 4 bases; J trimming: 0 bases; junction bases outside the gene matches: 6. Germline CDR1 and CDR2: LGHDT and YNNKEL (reference sequence). CDR3 amino acids: CASSPGTETSNQPQHF. In DNA form, the CDR3 reads TGTGCCAGCAGCCCAGGGACAGAGACTAGCAATCAGCCCCAGCATTTT. Using reference TRBV3-1 and TRBJ1-5 for the parts outside the CDR3, the full variable domain is DTAVSQTPKYLVTQMGNDKSIKCEQNLGHDTMYWYKQDSKKFLKIMFSYNNKELIINETVPNRFSPKSPDKAHLNLHINSLELGDSAVYFCASSPGTETSNQPQHFGDGTRLSIL.

This clonotype turned up a few times. The chain recombines TRBV7-9 with TRBJ2-1; the D gene is possibly TRBD1 (6 bases). Between the trimmed V and J ends, which lost 5 bases and 6 bases, there was a span of 14 bases. The CDR3 is 14 amino acids. Per germline, CDR1 SEHNR and CDR2 FQNEAQ (reference sequence). CDR3 nucleotides: TGTGCCAGCAGCGCTCCGGGACAAATCAATGAGCAGTTCTTC. Translating gives CASSAPGQINEQFF.